These T cell receptor beta chains were read from a single sample in a study of beta chain features in type 1 diabetes. Sequencing used immunoSEQ multiplex PCR; TCRdb keeps in-frame clones, though not all of them. Here the sample spans 120,000 to 150,000 clones, less than 10% being singletons. Sequencing was performed on central memory CD4+ T cells from blood. The receptor set was obtained from a woman aged 40-49 years in good health. CDR3s include the opening cysteine and the closing phenylalanine or tryptophan. A D gene is named only where the DNA matches it firmly. Clone size is stated in some rows and not others, as once, few, many or a class when expanded.

J: TRBJ2-5; D: NA; size: NA; V: TRBV11-1; CDR3: CASSQRLASEETQYF; DNA: TGTGCCAGCAGCCAACGCCTTGCTAGCGAGGAGACCCAGTACTTC
J: TRBJ2-5; D: TRBD1; size: few; V: TRBV6-4; CDR3: CASSLEGGETQYF; DNA: TGTGCCAGCTCCCTCGAAGGGGGCGAGACCCAGTACTTC
J: TRBJ2-7; D: NA; size: NA; V: TRBV20-1; CDR3: CSATDTYEQYF; DNA: TGCAGTGCTACGGACACCTACGAGCAGTACTTC
J: TRBJ2-7; D: NA; size: few; V: TRBV6-1; CDR3: CASRENKQGTRQYF; DNA: TGTGCCAGCAGGGAAAATAAACAGGGTACCAGGCAGTACTTC
J: TRBJ2-1; D: TRBD1; size: NA; V: TRBV7-6; CDR3: CASSLEQGFEQFF; DNA: TGTGCCAGCAGCTTAGAACAGGGGTTTGAGCAGTTCTTC
J: TRBJ1-1; D: NA; size: NA; V: TRBV29-1; CDR3: CSVAQGNTEAFF; DNA: TGCAGCGTTGCCCAGGGGAACACTGAAGCTTTCTTT
J: TRBJ2-1; D: TRBD2; size: many; V: TRBV7-2; CDR3: CASSLAGLAGFSSYNEQFF; DNA: TGTGCCAGCAGCCTTGCCGGGCTAGCGGGGTTCAGCTCCTACAATGAGCAGTTCTTC
J: TRBJ2-2; D: TRBD2; size: NA; V: TRBV2; CDR3: CARKLGTSGGSGELFF; DNA: TGTGCCAGAAAATTGGGGACTAGCGGGGGATCCGGGGAGCTGTTTTTT
J: TRBJ2-5; D: NA; size: many; V: TRBV7-9; CDR3: CASSLVVETQYF; DNA: TGTGCCAGCAGCTTAGTAGTTGAGACCCAGTACTTC
J: TRBJ2-4; D: TRBD2; size: few; V: TRBV29-1; CDR3: CSGREGAGTKNIQYF; DNA: TGCAGCGGGCGGGAGGGGGCTGGGACCAAAAACATTCAGTACTTC
J: TRBJ2-3; D: NA; size: few; V: TRBV11-2; CDR3: CASRSLNTQYF; DNA: TGTGCCAGCAGGAGCCTCAATACGCAGTATTTT
J: TRBJ2-1; D: TRBD2; size: NA; V: TRBV19; CDR3: CASTTGLATYNEQFF; DNA: TGTGCCAGTACCACGGGACTAGCCACCTACAATGAGCAGTTCTTC
J: TRBJ2-5; D: NA; size: few; V: TRBV7-9; CDR3: CASSLGGHQETQYF; DNA: TGTGCCAGCAGCTTAGGGGGGCATCAGGAGACCCAGTACTTC
J: TRBJ1-1; D: NA; size: few; V: TRBV6-5; CDR3: CASSDRGGPATAFF; DNA: TGTGCCAGCAGCGATAGGGGAGGACCCGCAACGGCTTTCTTT
J: TRBJ1-2; D: TRBD1; size: few; V: TRBV9; CDR3: CASTGQEFYGYTF; DNA: TGTGCCAGCACCGGACAGGAGTTCTATGGCTACACCTTC
J: TRBJ2-3; D: TRBD2; size: few; V: TRBV2; CDR3: CASTPTSGLTDTQYF; DNA: TGTGCCAGCACCCCGACTAGCGGCCTGACAGATACGCAGTATTTT
J: TRBJ2-5; D: TRBD1; size: few; V: TRBV7-7; CDR3: CASSSQPGQGSGTQYF; DNA: TGTGCCAGCAGCTCCCAGCCGGGACAGGGTTCAGGGACCCAGTACTTC
J: TRBJ2-5; D: TRBD1; size: once; V: TRBV7-6; CDR3: CASSFGQGETQYF; DNA: TGTGCCAGCAGCTTTGGACAGGGTGAGACCCAGTACTTC
J: TRBJ2-7; D: TRBD1; size: many; V: TRBV4-3; CDR3: CASSQGQGPEQYF; DNA: TGCGCCAGCAGCCAGGGACAGGGGCCCGAGCAGTACTTC
J: TRBJ2-4; D: NA; size: NA; V: TRBV7-9; CDR3: CASSSYPGTQNIQYF; DNA: TGTGCCAGCAGCTCATACCCCGGGACACAAAACATTCAGTACTTC
J: TRBJ2-3; D: NA; size: NA; V: TRBV28; CDR3: CASRPGGGTDTQYF; DNA: TGTGCCAGCAGGCCCGGCGGAGGCACAGATACGCAGTATTTT
J: TRBJ2-4; D: TRBD2; size: NA; V: TRBV6-1; CDR3: CASRTSGAGNIQYF; DNA: TGTGCCAGCAGGACTAGCGGGGCGGGAAACATTCAGTACTTC
J: TRBJ1-2; D: TRBD1; size: NA; V: TRBV4-3; CDR3: CASSQDQQGFYGYTF; DNA: TGCGCCAGCAGCCAAGATCAACAGGGGTTCTATGGCTACACCTTC
J: TRBJ2-1; D: TRBD2; size: NA; V: TRBV6-5; CDR3: CASRSPGGKNNEQFF; DNA: TGTGCCAGCAGGAGCCCCGGGGGGAAAAACAATGAGCAGTTCTTC
J: TRBJ2-5; D: TRBD2; size: few; V: TRBV9; CDR3: CASSVRAGSQETQYF; DNA: TGTGCCAGCAGCGTCAGAGCGGGGTCCCAAGAGACCCAGTACTTC
J: TRBJ2-1; D: NA; size: NA; V: TRBV27; CDR3: CASSLSAQGTPYNEQFF; DNA: TGTGCCAGCAGTTTATCGGCGCAGGGTACCCCGTACAATGAGCAGTTCTTC
J: TRBJ2-5; D: TRBD1; size: NA; V: TRBV7-9; CDR3: CASIITGVLTETQYF; DNA: TGTGCCAGCATCATTACAGGGGTCTTAACAGAGACCCAGTACTTC
J: TRBJ2-7; D: NA; size: few; V: TRBV4-3; CDR3: CATHGRGAYEQYF; DNA: TGCGCCACCCACGGACGGGGTGCCTACGAGCAGTACTTC
J: TRBJ1-5; D: NA; size: NA; V: TRBV6-1; CDR3: CASSTRVSNQPQHF; DNA: TGTGCCAGCAGTACCAGGGTGAGCAATCAGCCCCAGCATTTT
J: TRBJ2-3; D: TRBD2; size: few; V: TRBV9; CDR3: CASSASGGTDTQYF; DNA: TGTGCCAGCAGCGCTAGCGGGGGGACAGATACGCAGTATTTT
J: TRBJ2-3; D: TRBD2; size: NA; V: TRBV6-5; CDR3: CASRPAGERDTQYF; DNA: TGTGCCAGCAGGCCAGCGGGGGAAAGAGATACGCAGTATTTT
J: TRBJ1-5; D: NA; size: NA; V: TRBV11-2; CDR3: CASSLALASNQPQHF; DNA: TGTGCCAGCAGCTTAGCTTTGGCAAGCAATCAGCCCCAGCATTTT
J: TRBJ1-2; D: NA; size: NA; V: TRBV5-4; CDR3: CASRPGNHGLNYGYTF; DNA: TGTGCCAGCAGACCGGGAAACCACGGGCTAAACTATGGCTACACCTTC
J: TRBJ2-3; D: TRBD2; size: once; V: TRBV5-5; CDR3: CASSRTGTSGDTQYF; DNA: TGTGCCAGCAGCCGTACCGGGACTAGCGGGGATACGCAGTATTTT
J: TRBJ2-7; D: NA; size: few; V: TRBV19; CDR3: CASSPGRVYEQYF; DNA: TGTGCCAGTAGTCCCGGCAGGGTCTACGAGCAGTACTTC
J: TRBJ2-1; D: NA; size: NA; V: TRBV2; CDR3: CASSETSGQFF; DNA: TGTGCCAGCAGTGAAACGAGTGGGCAGTTCTTC
J: TRBJ2-5; D: TRBD2; size: few; V: TRBV2; CDR3: CASRRLAGGLSETQYF; DNA: TGTGCCAGCAGAAGGCTAGCGGGGGGGCTGAGCGAGACCCAGTACTTC
J: TRBJ1-4; D: TRBD1; size: few; V: TRBV11-2; CDR3: CASSLISLDRVNEKLFF; DNA: TGTGCCAGCAGCTTAATCAGTCTGGACAGGGTGAATGAAAAACTGTTTTTT
J: TRBJ1-1; D: TRBD1; size: NA; V: TRBV11-2; CDR3: CASSARQGARTEAFF; DNA: TGTGCCAGCAGCGCCCGACAGGGGGCGCGAACTGAAGCTTTCTTT
J: TRBJ2-2; D: NA; size: NA; V: TRBV21-1; CDR3: CASSKKYPGQGPGELFF; DNA: TGTGCCAGCAGCAAGAAATATCCGGGACAGGGGCCCGGGGAGCTGTTTTTT
J: TRBJ1-4; D: NA; size: few; V: TRBV5-5; CDR3: CASTVAGETTNEKLFF; DNA: TGTGCCAGCACCGTTGCAGGGGAAACAACTAATGAAAAACTGTTTTTT
J: TRBJ2-7; D: TRBD1; size: NA; V: TRBV7-8; CDR3: CASSTRQRGRYEQYF; DNA: TGTGCCAGCAGCACCCGGCAGAGGGGGCGCTACGAGCAGTACTTC
J: TRBJ1-6; D: NA; size: NA; V: TRBV9; CDR3: CASSVGTVNSPLHF; DNA: TGTGCCAGCAGCGTAGGAACGGTTAATTCACCCCTCCACTTT
J: TRBJ2-3; D: NA; size: few; V: TRBV28; CDR3: CASRRNTPRGTDTQYF; DNA: TGTGCCAGCAGGCGAAACACTCCACGAGGAACGGATACGCAGTATTTT
J: TRBJ2-3; D: NA; size: many; V: TRBV7-9; CDR3: CASSSPRPGDTQYF; DNA: TGTGCCAGCAGCTCACCTCGCCCTGGCGATACGCAGTATTTT
J: TRBJ2-3; D: NA; size: few; V: TRBV7-2; CDR3: CASSLARTAGNTQYF; DNA: TGTGCCAGCAGCTTAGCCAGGACAGCTGGGAATACGCAGTATTTT
J: TRBJ1-6; D: NA; size: few; V: TRBV5-1; CDR3: CASSFNFSPLHF; DNA: TGCGCCAGCAGCTTTAATTTCTCACCCCTCCACTTT
J: TRBJ2-1; D: TRBD2; size: many; V: TRBV2; CDR3: CASSRTSGGRGEQFF; DNA: TGTGCCAGCAGTAGGACTAGCGGGGGGCGAGGTGAGCAGTTCTTC